This T cell receptor (beta chain) was sequenced in a study of PD-L1 blockade in urothelial cancer. Study-wide context: Counts from blood samples showed a median of 141,255 T cells. Points from the study as a whole: More expansion of tumor-associated blood clones, seen at 3 weeks, marked durable-benefit patients.

This clone was seen only once. Its antigen remains unidentified. The germline V and J ends were trimmed by 3 bases and 4 bases, with 16 bases remaining between them. CDR1 is LNHDA, CDR2 SQIVND, per germline (reference sequence). This CDR3 comprises 16 residues. Libraries were prepared by immunoSEQ multiplex PCR; TCRdb keeps only in-frame clonotypes and omits some of them. Of 120,000 or so clones in the sample, about 84% were seen once. The time point was: peripheral blood 6 weeks after treatment start. The starting material was PBMCs, obtained around atezolizumab (anti-PD-L1) treatment. This sequence originates from a man aged 50 or older with urothelial cancer. This chain connects TRBV19 to TRBJ1-5, with a weak D call TRBD1 (6 bases). The CDR3 protein is CASSIWGREVNQPQHF. The CDR3 nucleotides read TGTGCCAGTAGTATTTGGGGGCGCGAGGTAAATCAGCCCCAGCATTTT.